The 31 T cell receptor beta chains below come from one sample, sequenced in a study of post-analysis software for immune sequencing data. Study-level points and caveats: Elevated frequency relative to controls characterized several TRBV segments in patients, TRBV5-6, TRBV5-1 and TRBV20-1 among them.

These receptors lack a known antigen. TCR beta libraries were prepared from cDNA with unique molecular identifiers. Each CDR3 protein gets one entry after TCRdb re-called the PCR reads with MiXCR. This table holds about 500,000 distinct CDR3 sequences, 40% to 55% found once. Sequencing was performed on blood. These TCRs come from a girl aged 10-17 years with multiple sclerosis.

The DNA for the CDR3 is TGTGCCAGCAGTTACTCATTACAGGCGAACTATGGCTACACCTTC. Translating it yields CASSYSLQANYGYTF. The rearrangement uses TRBV6-6 and TRBJ1-2, with a weak D call TRBD1 (5 bases). Germline-derived CDR1 and CDR2 are MNHNY and SVGAGI (reference sequence). V lost 0 bases, J lost 2 bases, and 10 bases lay in between. The CDR3 spans 15 residues.

In this sample, this clonotype turned up a few times. This sequence joins TRBV20-1 and TRBJ2-5, with 9 bases aligning to TRBD2. Trimming took 2 bases from V and 1 from J; bases not matched to a gene: 5. The CDR3 has 15 amino acids. Looked up from germline, CDR1 is DFQATT and CDR2 is SNEGSKA (reference sequence). The CDR3 nucleotides are TGCAGTGCTAGAAGGACTAGCGCGATCCAAGAGACCCAGTACTTC. Translating gives CSARRTSAIQETQYF.

The V gene is TRBV5-6, the J gene TRBJ1-5; TRBD1 matches at 9 bases. Germline V gene sequence: CDR1 SGHDT, CDR2 YYEEEE. The CDR3 extends over 16 amino acids. The J segment lost 2 bases and the V segment lost 0 bases, leaving 3 bases of the junction unmatched. The CDR3, as DNA: TGTGCCAGCAGCTTGGGGGGGGACAGGGGCAATCAGCCCCAGCATTTT. This gives the protein CASSLGGDRGNQPQHF. The whole variable domain, filled in from reference TRBV5-6 and TRBJ1-5, reads DAGVTQSPTHLIKTRGQQVTLRCSPKSGHDTVSWYQQALGQGPQFIFQYYEEEERQRGNFPDRFSGHQFPNYSSELNVNALLLGDSALYLCASSLGGDRGNQPQHFGDGTRLSIL.

The chain links TRBV29-1 to TRBJ2-7; 7 bases are shared with TRBD2. Germline values: CDR1 SQVTM, CDR2 ANQGSEA. V was pared by 5 bases and J by 5 bases, with 3 bases of the junction left unmatched. The length of the CDR3 is 11 residues. The CDR3 sequence: CSVRGEHEQYF. The CDR3 DNA reads TGCAGCGTTCGGGGGGAGCACGAGCAGTACTTC.

Comment on this clonotype: One end of the junction fails to match germline, which may point to a read error. The rearrangement uses TRBV4-3 and TRBJ1-6; D gene unclear. The CDR3 contains 15 residues. Germline assignment: CDR1 LGHNA and CDR2 YSLEER. CDR3 coding DNA: TGCGCCAGCAGCCAAGATGCGGGGAGGGATTCACCCCCCCACTTT. It codes for CASSQDAGRDSPPHF.

This clonotype occurred a few times. The chain uses TRBV14 and TRBJ1-2; 7 nucleotides match TRBD1. This CDR3 comprises 17 residues. V was pared by 0 bases and J by 5 bases, with 12 bases of the junction left unmatched. The V gene's germline CDR1 is SGHDN and CDR2 FVKESK. CDR3 protein: CASSQDLTTGRTYGYTF. The CDR3 nucleotides are TGTGCCAGCAGCCAAGATTTAACGACAGGGAGGACTTATGGCTACACCTTC.

This clonotype was counted between two and nine times. The J gene is TRBJ2-3, the V gene TRBV4-1; TRBD1 matches 9 bases. CDR1 and CDR2 from the germline V gene are MGHRA and YSYEKL. J gave up 4 bases and V 4 bases, and 15 bases lay outside the gene matches. The CDR3 length is 18 residues. CDR3 region: CASSLISMGQGRPDTQYF. The CDR3 region has the DNA TGCGCCAGCAGCCTGATTAGCATGGGACAGGGAAGGCCAGATACGCAGTATTTT.

This clonotype was observed a few times. The chain carries TRBV20-1 and TRBJ2-5, with 8 bases fitting TRBD1. This CDR3 comprises 13 residues. After removal of 5 bases from V and 2 bases from J, the junction contained 4 bases not matched to a gene. CDR1 is DFQATT and CDR2 is SNEGSKA in the germline V gene (reference sequence). The CDR3: CSAPRQGQETQYF. In DNA, the CDR3 is TGCAGTGCTCCAAGACAGGGGCAAGAGACCCAGTACTTC.

This sequence joins TRBV4-1 and TRBJ2-6, with TRBD2 identical over 7 bases. The V and J ends lost 4 bases and 9 bases, in that order; junction bases with no gene match: 9. CDR1 is MGHRA, CDR2 YSYEKL, per germline. CDR3 length equals 15 residues. For the CDR3, the DNA is TGCGCCAGCAGCCTATTGACGAGGGAGGGCAACGTCCTGACTTTC. It codes for CASSLLTREGNVLTF.

A few counts support this clonotype. The chain carries TRBV2 and TRBJ2-7; 10 nucleotides align to TRBD2. Germline lookup yields CDR1 SNHLY and CDR2 FYNNEI. V trimming: 5 bases; J trimming: 2 bases; junction bases outside the gene matches: 6. This CDR3 is 15 amino acids long. In nucleotides, the CDR3 is TGTGCCAGCAGTTTTAGCGGGAGGATGACCTACGAGCAGTACTTC. Amino acid sequence: CASSFSGRMTYEQYF.

The sample holds a few counts of this clonotype. The CDR3, as DNA: TGCAGCGTTGAAGAAGGCAGCCACTATGGCTACACCTTC. Amino acid sequence: CSVEEGSHYGYTF. The chain combines TRBV29-1 with TRBJ1-2; the D is unclear. V gave up 0 bases and J gave up 3 bases, with 8 bases separating them. This CDR3 comprises 13 residues. CDR1 SQVTM and CDR2 ANQGSEA come from the germline V gene.

This chain joins TRBV6-5 and TRBJ1-2; D is ambiguous. The CDR3 consists of 11 residues. The germline V gene has CDR1 MNHEY and CDR2 SVGAGI. Between the trimmed V and J ends, which lost 6 bases and 2 bases, there was a span of 4 bases. The CDR3: CASRKNYGYTF. As DNA, the CDR3 is TGTGCCAGCAGGAAGAACTATGGCTACACCTTC.

This clonotype was observed a handful of times. The V gene is TRBV4-2, the J gene TRBJ2-5; D unclear. The CDR3 totals 16 residues. Germline V gene sequence: CDR1 LGHNA, CDR2 YNFKEQ. V dropped 1 base and J dropped 1 base, with 13 bases sitting between them. CDR3 coding DNA: TGTGCCAGCAGCCAAGGACGCGGCGGATCCCAAGAGACCCAGTACTTC. Protein sequence: CASSQGRGGSQETQYF.

The chain links TRBV29-1 to TRBJ2-1; no definite D call. Germline V gene data show CDR1 as SQVTM and CDR2 as ANQGSEA. The CDR3 extends over 11 amino acids. The V gene lost 4 bases and the J gene lost 6 bases, with 7 bases spanning the gap. CDR3 protein: CSVVWANEQFF. Here the CDR3 DNA reads TGCAGCGTTGTCTGGGCCAATGAGCAGTTCTTC.

J is TRBJ2-7 and V is TRBV27; 7 bases match TRBD2. Germline-derived CDR1 and CDR2 are MNHEY and SMNVEV (reference sequence). The CDR3 covers 15 residues. Unmatched junction bases numbered 7, after V lost 3 bases and J lost 2 bases. CDR3 nucleotides: TGTGCCAGCAGTTTGATCGCGGGAGCAACCTACGAGCAGTACTTC. It yields the protein CASSLIAGATYEQYF.

V gene TRBV11-2 combines with J gene TRBJ2-1; TRBD1 aligns across 9 bases. Germline CDR1 reads SGHAT; CDR2 reads FQNNGV. The CDR3 consists of 13 residues. Losses at the gene ends were 5 bases for V and 10 bases for J; bases not matched to a gene: 6. The CDR3 nucleotides read TGTGCCAGCAGCAGGAACAGGGGGCAAGAGCAGTTCTTC. Protein sequence: CASSRNRGQEQFF.

The chain recombines TRBV20-1 with TRBJ2-7; no reliable D call. The CDR3 runs to 16 residues. V dropped 0 bases and J dropped 3 bases, with 18 bases sitting between them. Germline V gene data show CDR1 as DFQATT and CDR2 as SNEGSKA (reference sequence). The CDR3 loop is CSAREGKAGRFYEQYF. Here the CDR3 DNA reads TGCAGTGCTAGAGAAGGAAAGGCTGGGCGGTTCTACGAGCAGTACTTC.

This clonotype has only a few counts. The chain is built from TRBV27 and TRBJ1-2, with a tentative D call TRBD1 (6 bases). V dropped 1 base and J dropped 4 bases, with 19 bases sitting between them. The CDR3 contains 17 residues. Germline lookup yields CDR1 MNHEY and CDR2 SMNVEV (reference sequence). The CDR3 bases are TGTGCCAGCAGTTTATATGGGGTTTCCGGGGGCGGCTATGGCTACACCTTC. As protein: CASSLYGVSGGGYGYTF.

The rearrangement uses TRBV5-1 and TRBJ2-1, with D possibly being TRBD2 (6 bases). This CDR3 has 14 amino acids. CDR1 and CDR2 (germline): SGHRS, YFSETQ. Trimming pared 0 bases from V and 7 bases from J, leaving 11 bases between. CDR3 amino acids: CASSLVSRENEQFF. Here the CDR3 DNA reads TGCGCCAGCAGCTTGGTTTCCCGGGAGAATGAGCAGTTCTTC.

The chain is built from TRBV20-1 and TRBJ1-5; possible D gene TRBD1, 6 bases. Germline V gives CDR1 DFQATT, CDR2 SNEGSKA (reference sequence). The V and J ends lost 6 bases and 4 bases respectively, with 13 bases between them. The CDR3 sequence is 13 residues long. CDR3: CSALWTVNQPQHF. DNA for the CDR3: TGCAGTGCCCTATGGACAGTAAATCAGCCCCAGCATTTT.

CDR3 sequence: CASSLRDRNYGYTF. In nucleotides, the CDR3 is TGTGCCAGCAGTTTACGGGACAGAAACTATGGCTACACCTTC. The V gene is TRBV12-3 or TRBV12-4, the J gene TRBJ1-2; 7 bases fit TRBD1. The CDR3 has 14 amino acids. The ends lost 2 bases at V and 2 bases at J; junction bases unmatched: 2.

This chain links TRBV5-1 with TRBJ2-5, with a tentative D call TRBD2 (5 bases). With 0 bases removed from V and 13 bases from J, the gap between germline ends came to 10 bases. From germline, CDR1 is SGHRS and CDR2 YFSETQ. There are 11 residues in the CDR3. CDR3 protein: CASSLDGVGYF. Written as DNA, the CDR3 is TGCGCCAGCAGCTTGGACGGGGTTGGGTACTTC.

There are a few counts of this clonotype. This CDR3 reads CASSLSASTYEQYF. The CDR3 DNA reads TGTGCCAGCAGCCTTAGCGCATCAACCTACGAGCAGTACTTC. V usage is TRBV7-3 and J usage is TRBJ2-7, with a weak D call TRBD2 (5 bases). The V end lost 5 bases, the J end lost 2 bases, and 13 bases lay between the germline ends. The CDR3 totals 14 residues. Germline CDR1 and CDR2: SGHTA and FQGTGA.

V gene TRBV27 combines with J gene TRBJ2-4, with 7 bases fitting TRBD2. J was trimmed by 5 bases and V by 5 bases; bases with no gene match: 3. The CDR3 runs to 13 residues. Germline V CDR1 and CDR2: MNHEY, SMNVEV (reference sequence). Here the CDR3 DNA reads TGTGCCAGCAGTCGACGGGGGGAAAACATTCAGTACTTC. Translation gives CASSRRGENIQYF.

This clonotype was seen a few times. The CDR3 sequence is CSVGYSSGRVYNEQFF. The CDR3, as DNA: TGCAGCGTGGGGTATTCTAGCGGGAGGGTCTACAATGAGCAGTTCTTC. The chain carries TRBV29-1 and TRBJ2-1; TRBD2 aligns across 12 bases. V lost 6 bases and J lost 3; bases outside the gene matches: 9. This CDR3 has 16 residues. Germline CDR1 is SQVTM and CDR2 is ANQGSEA.

This clonotype was picked up a small number of times. The chain links TRBV5-6 to TRBJ2-4, with D tentatively TRBD1 (5 bases). This CDR3 is 14 amino acids long. In germline, CDR1 is SGHDT, CDR2 YYEEEE. V lost 1 base and J 3 bases, leaving 8 bases between the germline ends. Here the CDR3 DNA reads TGTGCCAGCAGCTTGATGCAGGGCAAAAACATTCAGTACTTC. Its protein is CASSLMQGKNIQYF.

The V call is TRBV7-2, the J call TRBJ2-4; no clear D gene. With the DNA end fitting TRBJ2-5 better, the J assignment may be wrong. Germline V gene sequence: CDR1 SGHTA, CDR2 FQGNSA. CDR3 length: 14 amino acids. CDR3 amino acids: CASSPESAWGTQYF. The CDR3 DNA reads TGTGCCAGCAGCCCAGAATCTGCCTGGGGGACCCAGTACTTC.

V is TRBV11-2 and J is TRBJ2-3; D is uncertain. The V gene lost 1 base and the J gene lost 6 bases, with 17 bases spanning the gap. The CDR3 runs 16 residues. Germline lookup yields CDR1 SGHAT and CDR2 FQNNGV. CDR3 sequence reads: CASSLGGAQSWDTQYF. As DNA, the CDR3 is TGTGCCAGCAGCTTAGGGGGTGCTCAGAGTTGGGATACGCAGTATTTT.

This clonotype appeared once. The V gene is TRBV27, the J gene TRBJ1-1; possibly TRBD1 for D (6 bases). This CDR3 spans 14 amino acids. Looked up from germline, CDR1 is MNHEY and CDR2 is SMNVEV (reference sequence). The V gene lost 5 bases and the J gene lost 3 bases, with 13 bases spanning the gap. The CDR3 region is CASSRRQVHTEAFF. The CDR3 DNA is TGTGCCAGCAGTCGCCGACAGGTACACACTGAAGCTTTCTTT.

This chain joins TRBV7-9 and TRBJ1-4, with a weak D call TRBD1 (6 bases). The V gene's germline CDR1 is SEHNR and CDR2 FQNEAQ (reference sequence). The CDR3 loop spans 16 amino acids. Trimming cost V 0 bases and J 7 bases, with 15 bases left between them. The CDR3 bases are TGTGCCAGCAGCTTAGCCGCACAGGGAGGGGGTGAAAAACTGTTTTTT. Translation: CASSLAAQGGGEKLFF.

The chain couples TRBV20-1 to TRBJ2-7; 12 bases align to TRBD1. V gave up 2 bases and J gave up 7 bases; unmatched junction bases: 12. This CDR3 has 16 residues. From germline, CDR1 is DFQATT and CDR2 SNEGSKA (reference sequence). CDR3 nucleotides: TGCAGTGCTAGACCAAAAACCGGGACAGGGGGCTGGGAGCAGTACTTC. Translation gives CSARPKTGTGGWEQYF.